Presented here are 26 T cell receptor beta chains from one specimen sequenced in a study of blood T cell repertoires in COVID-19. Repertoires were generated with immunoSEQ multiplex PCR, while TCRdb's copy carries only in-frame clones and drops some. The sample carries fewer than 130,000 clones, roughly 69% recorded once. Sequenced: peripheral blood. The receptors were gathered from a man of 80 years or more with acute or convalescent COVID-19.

This chain's CDR3 is CASSRDRVQETQYF. CDR3 DNA: TGTGCCAGCAGCCGAGACAGGGTCCAAGAGACCCAGTACTTC. The rearrangement uses TRBV7-6 and TRBJ2-5, with TRBD1 matching 7 bases. The germline V gene encodes CDR1 SGHVS and CDR2 FNYEAQ. Losses at the gene ends were 5 bases for V and 1 base for J; bases not matched to a gene: 4. The CDR3 is 14 amino acids.

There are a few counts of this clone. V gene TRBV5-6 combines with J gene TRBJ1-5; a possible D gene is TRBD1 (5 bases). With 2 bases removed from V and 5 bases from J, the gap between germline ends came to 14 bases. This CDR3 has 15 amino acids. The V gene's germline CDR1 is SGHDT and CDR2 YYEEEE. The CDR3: CASSFSGGTDQPQHF. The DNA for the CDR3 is TGTGCCAGCAGCTTCTCGGGGGGGACGGATCAGCCCCAGCATTTT.

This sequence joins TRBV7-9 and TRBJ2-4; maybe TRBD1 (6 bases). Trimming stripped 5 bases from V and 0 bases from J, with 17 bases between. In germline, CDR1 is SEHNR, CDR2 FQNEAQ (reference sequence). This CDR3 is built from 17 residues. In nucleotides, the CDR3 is TGTGCCAGCAGCGCCTACAGGACAGATGTAGCCAAAAACATTCAGTACTTC. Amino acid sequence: CASSAYRTDVAKNIQYF.

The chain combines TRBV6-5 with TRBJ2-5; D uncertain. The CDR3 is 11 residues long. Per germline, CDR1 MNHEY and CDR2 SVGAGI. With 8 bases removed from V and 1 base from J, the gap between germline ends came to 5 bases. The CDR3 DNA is TGTGCCAGCGGCTCCCAAGAGACCCAGTACTTC. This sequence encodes CASGSQETQYF.

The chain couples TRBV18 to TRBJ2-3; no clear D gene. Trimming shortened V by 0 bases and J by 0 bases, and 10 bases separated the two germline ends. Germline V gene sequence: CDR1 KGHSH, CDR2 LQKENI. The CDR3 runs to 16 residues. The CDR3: CASSPPNRASTDTQYF. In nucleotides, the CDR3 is TGTGCCAGCTCACCACCGAACAGAGCTAGCACAGATACGCAGTATTTT. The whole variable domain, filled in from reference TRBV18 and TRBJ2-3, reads NAGVMQNPRHLVRRRGQEARLRCSPMKGHSHVYWYRQLPEEGLKFMVYLQKENIIDESGMPKERFSAEFPKEGPSILRIQQVVRGDSAAYFCASSPPNRASTDTQYFGPGTRLTVL.

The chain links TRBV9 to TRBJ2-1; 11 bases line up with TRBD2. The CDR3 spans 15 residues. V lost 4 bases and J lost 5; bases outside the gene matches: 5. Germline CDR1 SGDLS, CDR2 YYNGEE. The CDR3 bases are TGTGCCAGCAGCCCCGGGACTAGCGGTAACAATGAGCAGTTCTTC. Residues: CASSPGTSGNNEQFF.

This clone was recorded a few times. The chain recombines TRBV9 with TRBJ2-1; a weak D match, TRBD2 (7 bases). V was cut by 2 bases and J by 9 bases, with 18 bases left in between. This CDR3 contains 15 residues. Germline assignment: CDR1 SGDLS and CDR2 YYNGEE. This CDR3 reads CASSVETGGHREQFF. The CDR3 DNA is TGTGCCAGCAGCGTGGAAACCGGGGGGCATCGTGAGCAGTTCTTC.

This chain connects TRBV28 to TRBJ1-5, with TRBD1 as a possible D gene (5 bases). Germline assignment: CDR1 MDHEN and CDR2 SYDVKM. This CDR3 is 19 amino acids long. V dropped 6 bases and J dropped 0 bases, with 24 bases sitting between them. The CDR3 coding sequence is TGTGCCAGCAGGGGTTATCAGAGTCGGGGGATATATAGCAATCAGCCCCAGCATTTT. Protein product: CASRGYQSRGIYSNQPQHF. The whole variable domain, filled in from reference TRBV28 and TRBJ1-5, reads DVKVTQSSRYLVKRTGEKVFLECVQDMDHENMFWYRQDPGLGLRLIYFSYDVKMKEKGDIPEGYSVSREKKERFSLILESASTNQTSMYLCASRGYQSRGIYSNQPQHFGDGTRLSIL.

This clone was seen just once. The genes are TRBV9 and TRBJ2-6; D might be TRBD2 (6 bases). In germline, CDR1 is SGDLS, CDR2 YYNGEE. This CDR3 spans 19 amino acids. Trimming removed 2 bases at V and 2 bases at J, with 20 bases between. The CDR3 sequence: CASSVSTPEGSPGANVLTF. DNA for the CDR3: TGTGCCAGCAGCGTTAGTACCCCGGAGGGGAGTCCTGGGGCCAACGTCCTGACTTTC. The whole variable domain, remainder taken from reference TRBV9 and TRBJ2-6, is DSGVTQTPKHLITATGQRVTLRCSPRSGDLSVYWYQQSLDQGLQFLIQYYNGEERAKGNILERFSAQQFPDLHSELNLSSLELGDSALYFCASSVSTPEGSPGANVLTFGAGSRLTVL.

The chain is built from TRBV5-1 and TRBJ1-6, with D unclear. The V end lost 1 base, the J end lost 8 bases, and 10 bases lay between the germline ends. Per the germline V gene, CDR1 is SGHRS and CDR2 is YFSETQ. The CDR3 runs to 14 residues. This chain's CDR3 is CASSLTNLDSPLHF. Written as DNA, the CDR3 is TGCGCCAGCAGCTTGACTAACCTAGATTCACCCCTCCACTTT.

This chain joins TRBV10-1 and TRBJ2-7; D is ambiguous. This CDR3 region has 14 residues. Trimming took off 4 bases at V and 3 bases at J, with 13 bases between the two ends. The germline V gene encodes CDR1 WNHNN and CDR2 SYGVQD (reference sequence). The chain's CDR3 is CASSGGSRGYEQYF. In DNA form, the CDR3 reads TGCGCCAGCAGTGGAGGAAGCAGAGGCTACGAGCAGTACTTC.

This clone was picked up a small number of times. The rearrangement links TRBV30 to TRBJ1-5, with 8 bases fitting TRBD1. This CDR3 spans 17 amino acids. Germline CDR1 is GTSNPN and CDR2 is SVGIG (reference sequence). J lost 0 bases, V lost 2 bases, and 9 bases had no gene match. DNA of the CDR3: TGTGCCTGGAGTCATAATCAGGGGGCCTATAGCAATCAGCCCCAGCATTTT. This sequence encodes CAWSHNQGAYSNQPQHF.

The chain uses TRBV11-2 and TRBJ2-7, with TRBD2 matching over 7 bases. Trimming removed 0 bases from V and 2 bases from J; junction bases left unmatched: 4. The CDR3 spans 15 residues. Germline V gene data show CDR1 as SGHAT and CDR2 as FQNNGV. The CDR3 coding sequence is TGTGCCAGCAGCTTAGAGTCGGGGGGTACCTACGAGCAGTACTTC. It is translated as CASSLESGGTYEQYF.

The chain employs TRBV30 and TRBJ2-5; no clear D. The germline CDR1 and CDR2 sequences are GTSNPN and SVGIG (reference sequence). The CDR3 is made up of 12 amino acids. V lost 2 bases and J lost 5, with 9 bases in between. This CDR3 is CAWSLRRETQYF. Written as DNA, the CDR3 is TGTGCCTGGAGTCTGCGGCGGGAGACCCAGTACTTC.

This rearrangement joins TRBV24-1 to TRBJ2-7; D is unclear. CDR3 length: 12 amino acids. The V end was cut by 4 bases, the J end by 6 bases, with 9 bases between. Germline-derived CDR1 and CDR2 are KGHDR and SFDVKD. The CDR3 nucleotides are TGTGCCACCAGTGAATCCGGGTCCGAGCAGTACTTC. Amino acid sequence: CATSESGSEQYF.

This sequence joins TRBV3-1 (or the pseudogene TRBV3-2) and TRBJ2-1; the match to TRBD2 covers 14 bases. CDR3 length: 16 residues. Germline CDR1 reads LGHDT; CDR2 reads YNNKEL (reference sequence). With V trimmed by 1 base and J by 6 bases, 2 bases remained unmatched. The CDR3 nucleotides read TGTGCCAGCAGCCAAGCTGGGACTAGCGGGAGCAATGAGCAGTTCTTC. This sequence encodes CASSQAGTSGSNEQFF.

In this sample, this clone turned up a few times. As DNA, the CDR3 is TGTGCCAGTAGTATAGGTTCTAGCGGAAGCGTCGAGCAGTACTTC. Translation gives CASSIGSSGSVEQYF. The V and J genes are TRBV19 and TRBJ2-7, with 7 nucleotides matching TRBD2. V was clipped by 1 base and J by 6 bases; unmatched bases: 9. Germline V gives CDR1 LNHDA, CDR2 SQIVND (reference sequence). The CDR3 sequence is 15 residues long.

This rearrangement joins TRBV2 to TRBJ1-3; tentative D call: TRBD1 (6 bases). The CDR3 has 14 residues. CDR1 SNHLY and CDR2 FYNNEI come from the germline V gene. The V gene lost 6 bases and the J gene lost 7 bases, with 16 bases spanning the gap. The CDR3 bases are TGTGCCAGCAGCGCCGACAGGTTGGCGAACACCATATATTTT. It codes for CASSADRLANTIYF.

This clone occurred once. The DNA of the CDR3 is TGTGCCAGCAGTTTACTATCCGGGACAGGGGGCCGGGAGACCCAGTACTTC. This encodes CASSLLSGTGGRETQYF. The chain uses TRBV7-9 and TRBJ2-5; 12 bases agree with TRBD1. Germline CDR1 SEHNR, CDR2 FQNEAQ (reference sequence). The length of the CDR3 is 17 residues. V lost 6 bases to trimming and J lost 5 bases; unmatched junction nucleotides: 13. The variable domain in full, with the rest retrieved from reference TRBV7-9 and TRBJ2-5, is DTGVSQNPRHKITKRGQNVTFRCDPISEHNRLYWYRQTLGQGPEFLTYFQNEAQLEKSRLLSDRFSAERPKGSFSTLEIQRTEQGDSAMYLCASSLLSGTGGRETQYFGPGTRLLVL.

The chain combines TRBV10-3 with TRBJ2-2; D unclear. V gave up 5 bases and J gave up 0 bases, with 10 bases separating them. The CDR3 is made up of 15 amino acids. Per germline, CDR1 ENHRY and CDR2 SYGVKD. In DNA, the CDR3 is TGTGCCATCAGTCCCGGTTCGCCGAACACCGGGGAGCTGTTTTTT. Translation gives CAISPGSPNTGELFF.

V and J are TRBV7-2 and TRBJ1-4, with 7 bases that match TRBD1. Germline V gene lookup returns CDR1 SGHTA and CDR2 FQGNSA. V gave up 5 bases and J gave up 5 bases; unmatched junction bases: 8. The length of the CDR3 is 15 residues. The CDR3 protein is CASSSRQGQNEKLFF. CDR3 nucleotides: TGTGCCAGCAGCAGCAGACAGGGTCAAAATGAAAAACTGTTTTTT. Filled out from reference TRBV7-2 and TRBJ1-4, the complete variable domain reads GAGVSQSPSNKVTEKGKDVELRCDPISGHTALYWYRQSLGQGLEFLIYFQGNSAPDKSGLPSDRFSAERTGGSVSTLTIQRTQQEDSAVYLCASSSRQGQNEKLFFGSGTQLSVL.

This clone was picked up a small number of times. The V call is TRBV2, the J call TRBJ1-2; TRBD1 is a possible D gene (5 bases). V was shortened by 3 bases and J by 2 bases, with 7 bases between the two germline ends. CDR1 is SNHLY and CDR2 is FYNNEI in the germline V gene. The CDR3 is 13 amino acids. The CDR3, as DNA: TGTGCCAGCAGTGAGGGGCGGAACTATGGCTACACCTTC. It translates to CASSEGRNYGYTF. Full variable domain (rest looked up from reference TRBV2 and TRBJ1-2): EPEVTQTPSHQVTQMGQEVILRCVPISNHLYFYWYRQILGQKVEFLVSFYNNEISEKSEIFDDQFSVERPDGSNFTLKIRSTKLEDSAMYFCASSEGRNYGYTFGSGTRLTVV.

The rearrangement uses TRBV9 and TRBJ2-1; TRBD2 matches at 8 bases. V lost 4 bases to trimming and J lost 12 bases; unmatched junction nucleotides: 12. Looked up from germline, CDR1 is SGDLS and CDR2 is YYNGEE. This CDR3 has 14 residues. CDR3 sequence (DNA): TGTGCCAGCAGCCTAGGAGCAGCGGGAGAATTGCAGTTCTTC. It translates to CASSLGAAGELQFF. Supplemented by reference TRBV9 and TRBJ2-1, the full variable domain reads DSGVTQTPKHLITATGQRVTLRCSPRSGDLSVYWYQQSLDQGLQFLIQYYNGEERAKGNILERFSAQQFPDLHSELNLSSLELGDSALYFCASSLGAAGELQFFGPGTRLTVL.

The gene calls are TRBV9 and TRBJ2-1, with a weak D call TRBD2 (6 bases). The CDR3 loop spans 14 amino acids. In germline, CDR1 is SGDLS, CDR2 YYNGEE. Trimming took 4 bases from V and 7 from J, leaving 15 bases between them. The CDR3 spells CASSPGYGGNEQFF. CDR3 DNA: TGTGCCAGCAGCCCTGGGTACGGGGGAAATGAGCAGTTCTTC. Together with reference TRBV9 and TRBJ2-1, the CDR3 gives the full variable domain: DSGVTQTPKHLITATGQRVTLRCSPRSGDLSVYWYQQSLDQGLQFLIQYYNGEERAKGNILERFSAQQFPDLHSELNLSSLELGDSALYFCASSPGYGGNEQFFGPGTRLTVL.

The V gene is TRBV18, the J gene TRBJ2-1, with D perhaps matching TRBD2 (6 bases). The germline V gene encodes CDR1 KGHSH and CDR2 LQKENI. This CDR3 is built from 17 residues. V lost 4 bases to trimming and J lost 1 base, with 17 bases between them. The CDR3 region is CASSLTPFGSSYNEQFF. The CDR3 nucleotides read TGTGCCAGCTCACTGACCCCCTTCGGGAGTTCCTACAATGAGCAGTTCTTC.

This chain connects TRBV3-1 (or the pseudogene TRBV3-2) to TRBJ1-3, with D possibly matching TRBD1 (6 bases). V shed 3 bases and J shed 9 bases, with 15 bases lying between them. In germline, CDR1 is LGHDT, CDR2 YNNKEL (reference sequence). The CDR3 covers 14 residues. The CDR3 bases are TGTGCCAGCAGCCAGACAAGGGGGGGGCGCACCATATATTTT. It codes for CASSQTRGGRTIYF.